These T cell receptor beta chains were read from a single sample in a study of blood T cell repertoires in COVID-19. Profiling relied on immunoSEQ multiplex PCR, and the TCRdb table lists in-frame clones only, not all of them. The repertoire holds about 200,000 clones, with roughly four fifths as singletons. Sequencing input: peripheral blood. The origin of the receptors is a woman in her seventies with COVID-19, enrolled during active disease. CDR3s include the opening cysteine and the closing phenylalanine or tryptophan. D genes are given only for firm matches. Rows give clone size only sometimes, using once, few, many, or a class for an expanded clone.

V,size,J,D,DNA,CDR3
TRBV6-5,.,TRBJ1-4,TRBD1,TGTGCCAGCAGTTACTCCGGGACAGCGGATGAAAAACTGTTTTTT,CASSYSGTADEKLFF
TRBV10-1,once,TRBJ1-5,TRBD1,TGCGCCAGCAGCTACAGGGGAGACAATCAGCCCCAGCATTTT,CASSYRGDNQPQHF
TRBV28,.,TRBJ1-1,TRBD1,TGTGCCAGCAGTCACAGGGGGCTTTTAAACACTGAAGCTTTCTTT,CASSHRGLLNTEAFF
TRBV19,few,TRBJ2-2,.,TGTGCCAGTAGTTTCGCGGGGACGTACACCGGGGAGCTGTTTTTT,CASSFAGTYTGELFF
TRBV6-2/TRBV6-3,.,TRBJ1-1,TRBD1,TGTGCCAGCAGTTCTATACAGGGGAGTTACATGAACACTGAAGCTTTCTTT,CASSSIQGSYMNTEAFF
TRBV7-2,.,TRBJ2-2,.,TGTGCCAGCAGCCCCCCAACGGCCCCGGGGGCCGGGGAGCTGTTTTTT,CASSPPTAPGAGELFF
TRBV5-6,.,TRBJ2-1,TRBD2,TGTGCCAGCAGCTTGGGGCGGGGGGTCTACAATGAGCAGTTCTTC,CASSLGRGVYNEQFF
TRBV5-4,.,TRBJ1-4,.,TGTGCCAGCAGCTTCTCCAGGCACAATGAAAAACTGTTTTTT,CASSFSRHNEKLFF
TRBV6-5,.,TRBJ2-1,.,TGTGCCAGTCACGGCTCCTACAATGAGCAGTTCTTC,CASHGSYNEQFF
TRBV7-6,.,TRBJ2-2,TRBD2,TGTGCCAGCAGCTTAGTGAGCGGATCGGGGGGGTACACCGGGGAGCTGTTTTTT,CASSLVSGSGGYTGELFF
TRBV28,.,TRBJ2-2,.,TGTGCCAGCCGCCTTCAGCGGAGCGCGAACACCGGGGAGCTGTTTTTT,CASRLQRSANTGELFF
TRBV5-4,few,TRBJ2-7,.,TGTGCCAGCAGCTTAGTCTCCCTTGGAGACTCCTACGAGCAGTACTTC,CASSLVSLGDSYEQYF
TRBV29-1,.,TRBJ2-5,TRBD1,TGCAGCGTTGGACGGGACAGGGGTGGTAAGACCCAGTACTTC,CSVGRDRGGKTQYF
TRBV11-3,.,TRBJ2-5,.,TGTGCCAGCAGCCTTGGCAGGTCTTCAGAGACCCAGTACTTC,CASSLGRSSETQYF
TRBV6-1,.,TRBJ1-2,TRBD1,TGTGCCAGCAATGAACCCTTCGGGACAGTGAGAATATGGATGGGGGGCTACACCTTC,CASNEPFGTVRIWMGGYTF
TRBV11-2,.,TRBJ1-3,.,TGTGCCAGCAGCTTGCAGGGCCAGAAACACTCTGGAAACACCATATATTTT,CASSLQGQKHSGNTIYF
TRBV18,.,TRBJ2-2,.,TGTGCCAGCTCACCACCGAGGACAGCGAACACCGGGGAGCTGTTTTTT,CASSPPRTANTGELFF
TRBV5-1,.,TRBJ2-5,.,TGCGCCAGCAGCTTGGGTCGTCGCGGCAGCCAAGAGACCCAGTACTTC,CASSLGRRGSQETQYF
TRBV18,.,TRBJ1-2,.,TGTGCCAGCTCACCACCAACAGGGCCTGACTATGGCTACACCTTC,CASSPPTGPDYGYTF
TRBV28,few,TRBJ1-2,.,TGTGCCAGCAGTTTATGGGGCGACGGCTACACCTTC,CASSLWGDGYTF
TRBV29-1,.,TRBJ2-3,TRBD1,TGCAGCTATGGACAGGGGACAGATACGCAGTATTTT,CSYGQGTDTQYF
TRBV11-3,.,TRBJ1-1,.,TGTGCCAGCAGCGGACGAGGAGGCACTGAAGCTTTCTTT,CASSGRGGTEAFF
TRBV10-3,.,TRBJ2-7,.,TGTGCCATGGCCCAGGGCGCGCTATCCTACGAGCAGTACTTC,CAMAQGALSYEQYF
TRBV5-5,.,TRBJ2-3,.,TGTGCCAGCAGCTTGGGGTCAGGGGGCACAGATACGCAGTATTTT,CASSLGSGGTDTQYF
TRBV6-1,.,TRBJ1-2,TRBD1,TGTGCCAGCAGTGAACCCGGGACAGGGAACTATGGCTACACCTTC,CASSEPGTGNYGYTF
TRBV7-9,.,TRBJ1-2,TRBD1,TGTGCCAGCAGCCCGGACAGGGGGGCGACTAACTATGGCTACACCTTC,CASSPDRGATNYGYTF
TRBV24-1,.,TRBJ1-5,TRBD1,TGTGCCACCAGTGATGTCGGACAGGGGGGCCAGCCCCAGCATTTT,CATSDVGQGGQPQHF
TRBV29-1,.,TRBJ1-1,TRBD1,TGCAGCGCTAGACGGGACAGAGAGAACACTGAAGCTTTCTTT,CSARRDRENTEAFF
TRBV20-1,.,TRBJ2-2,.,TGCAGTGCTAGTGGCGGGTCGTACACCGGGGAGCTGTTTTTT,CSASGGSYTGELFF
TRBV6-2/TRBV6-3,.,TRBJ2-7,TRBD2,TGTGCCAGCAGCTTTAGCGGGAGCGGTTCCTACGAGCAGTACTTC,CASSFSGSGSYEQYF
TRBV14,once,TRBJ1-1,.,TGTGCCAGCAGCTCTGTTATCTATGAACGACTCAGTATGGGCACTGAAGCTTTCTTT,CASSSVIYERLSMGTEAFF
TRBV5-1,.,TRBJ1-3,.,TGCGCCAGCAGCTCCGGACAGATCTCTGGAAACACCATATATTTT,CASSSGQISGNTIYF
TRBV28,.,TRBJ1-5,.,TGTGCCAGCGGGTTGCAGGATCAGCCCCAGCATTTT,CASGLQDQPQHF
TRBV2,once,TRBJ2-5,.,TGTGCCAGCAGCCTAGGGGTTTCGTTGGAGACCCAGTACTTC,CASSLGVSLETQYF
TRBV7-2,.,TRBJ2-7,.,TGTGCCAGCAGCACCCGCGGGGGCTACTCCTACGAGCAGTACTTC,CASSTRGGYSYEQYF
TRBV20-1,.,TRBJ1-1,TRBD1,TGCAGTGCTAGTGCCGGGACAGGGGGCAGCACTGAAGCTTTCTTT,CSASAGTGGSTEAFF
TRBV27,few,TRBJ2-7,TRBD1,TGTGCCAGCAGTTTATCGACGGGACAGGGCCCGCACGAGCAGTACTTC,CASSLSTGQGPHEQYF
TRBV18,once,TRBJ2-5,.,TGTGCCAGCTCACAACAGCGGGCCCCTCAAGAGACCCAGTACTTC,CASSQQRAPQETQYF
TRBV6-2/TRBV6-3,few,TRBJ2-7,TRBD2,TGTGCCAGCAGTCCCGGGACTAGCGGGAGGTCCCGGATGGGATACGAGCAGTACTTC,CASSPGTSGRSRMGYEQYF
TRBV28,few,TRBJ1-1,.,TGTGCCAGTCCGACAGGCCCCCACGGGGAGAACACTGAAGCTTTCTTT,CASPTGPHGENTEAFF
TRBV3-1/TRBV3-2,.,TRBJ2-7,TRBD2,TGTGCTGCTAGCGGAGCCTACGAGCAGTACTTC,CAASGAYEQYF
TRBV28,.,TRBJ2-7,TRBD2,TGTGCCAGCACCCACCCCACCGGGACTAGCGGGGACCCGTCGATCTACGAGCAGTACTTC,CASTHPTGTSGDPSIYEQYF
TRBV27,.,TRBJ1-2,.,TGTGCCAGCAGTTTGTCCGGGGCTGGGACACATGGCTACACCTTC,CASSLSGAGTHGYTF
TRBV27,.,TRBJ1-1,.,TGTGCCAGCAGTTTGCCTCAGGGGTGGGAAGTTTGGGGCCCCAACACTGAAGCTTTCTTT,CASSLPQGWEVWGPNTEAFF
TRBV29-1,.,TRBJ1-1,.,TGCAGCGTAAGTGAGATACAAGCTTTCTTT,CSVSEIQAFF
TRBV15,.,TRBJ1-1,TRBD1,TGTGCCACCAGCAGATTTTCCGGGACAGGGACTATCATGAACACTGAAGCTTTCTTT,CATSRFSGTGTIMNTEAFF
TRBV4-1,.,TRBJ1-1,.,TGCGCCAGCAGCCAACTTCTGACAGGGAACACTGAAGCTTTCTTT,CASSQLLTGNTEAFF
TRBV9,.,TRBJ1-1,.,TGTGCCAGCAGCGTAGCTACGGGAACTGAAGCTTTCTTT,CASSVATGTEAFF
TRBV27,once,TRBJ1-6,.,TGTGCCAGCAGTTTAAACTATCCCCCCAATTCACCCCTCCACTTT,CASSLNYPPNSPLHF
TRBV6-5,.,TRBJ1-2,.,TGTGCCAGCAGTCCTCCCCAGGGGCGTGGCTACACCTTC,CASSPPQGRGYTF
TRBV11-3,.,TRBJ1-1,TRBD1,TGTGCCAGCAGCAAGCAGGGGGAGAACACTGAAGCTTTCTTT,CASSKQGENTEAFF
TRBV30,once,TRBJ2-4,TRBD2,TGTGCCTGGAGTCTCCCTAGCGGCGGTAACATTCAGTACTTC,CAWSLPSGGNIQYF
TRBV11-3,once,TRBJ2-1,TRBD2,TGTGCCAGCAGCTATCTACTAGCGGGGTTCAATGAGCAGTTCTTC,CASSYLLAGFNEQFF
TRBV7-9,.,TRBJ2-1,TRBD1,TGTGCCAGCGGGACAGGGTTAGGAGAGCAGTTCTTC,CASGTGLGEQFF